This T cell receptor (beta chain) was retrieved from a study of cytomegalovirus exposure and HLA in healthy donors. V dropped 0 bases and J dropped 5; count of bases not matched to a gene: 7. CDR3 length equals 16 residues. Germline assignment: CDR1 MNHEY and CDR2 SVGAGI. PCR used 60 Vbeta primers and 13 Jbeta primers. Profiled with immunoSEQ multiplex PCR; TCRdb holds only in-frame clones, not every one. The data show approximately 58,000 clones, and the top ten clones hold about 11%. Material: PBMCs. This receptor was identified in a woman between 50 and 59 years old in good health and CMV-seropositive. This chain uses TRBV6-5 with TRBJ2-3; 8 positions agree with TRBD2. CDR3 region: CASSYSSRGGQDTQYF. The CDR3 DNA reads TGTGCCAGCAGTTACTCGAGTCGGGGGGGGCAAGATACGCAGTATTTT.